This T cell receptor beta chain is drawn from a study of blood T cell repertoires in COVID-19. Study-wide context: Whether acute or convalescent, the COVID-19 samples came from the United States, Italy and Spain.

Per germline, CDR1 SGDLS and CDR2 YYNGEE. Trimming took 3 bases from V and 2 from J; bases not matched to a gene: 5. This CDR3 has 14 amino acids. Profiled with immunoSEQ multiplex PCR; TCRdb holds only in-frame clones, not every one. The sample has approximately 180,000 clones, 87% seen once. The source is a woman aged 45-60 years with acute or convalescent COVID-19. The chain uses TRBV9 and TRBJ2-7; 7 nucleotides align to TRBD2. Sequenced input: peripheral blood. CDR3 protein: CASSAGSGAYEQYF. CDR3 in DNA: TGTGCCAGCAGCGCCGGGAGCGGGGCCTACGAGCAGTACTTC.